This note documents a single TCR beta chain sequence. This sample is part of a study of T cell responses to AZD1222 COVID-19 vaccine. The CDR3 sequence is 13 residues long. Between the trimmed V and J ends, which lost 7 bases and 1 base, there was a span of 8 bases. Produced via immunoSEQ multiplex PCR; TCRdb's table is partial and in-frame only. Of approximately 110,000 clones in the sample, more than 90% were seen once. The genes are TRBV12-3 or TRBV12-4 and TRBJ2-1; D is uncertain. Sample: peripheral blood, taken on day 0 of AZD1222 vaccination. The sequence was obtained from an adult in good health. For the CDR3, the DNA is TGTGCCAGCACCCCGAGTTCCTACAATGAGCAGTTCTTC. This translates into CASTPSSYNEQFF.